These 7 T cell receptor beta chains came from one sample sequenced in a study of shared clonotypes between healthy human individuals. Sequencing was performed with immunoSEQ multiplex PCR; in TCRdb, only in-frame clones are kept and a portion is missing. The sample lists about half a million clones; 79% were seen once. The specimen sequenced was PBMCs. The source is a woman in her 40s in good health. Some clones in this sample may be carry-over from other donors' samples.

This clone was picked up one time. V gene TRBV15 combines with J gene TRBJ2-3; TRBD2 agrees at 11 bases. There are 18 residues in the CDR3. The V and J ends lost 2 bases and 3 bases, in that order; junction bases with no gene match: 10. Germline V gene data show CDR1 as LNHNV and CDR2 as YYDKDF (reference sequence). DNA for the CDR3: TGTGCCACCAGCAGATATGGATTAGCGGGAGGGCCGACAGATACGCAGTATTTT. Translating gives CATSRYGLAGGPTDTQYF.

The chain couples TRBV28 to TRBJ2-7; 8 nucleotides align to TRBD2. The CDR3 consists of 15 residues. The germline V gene has CDR1 MDHEN and CDR2 SYDVKM. The V segment lost 5 bases and the J segment 6 bases; nucleotides outside the gene matches: 12. The CDR3 DNA reads as TGTGCCAGCAGTCCCGGGGGGGCGGGAGATTTCGAGCAGTACTTC. This encodes CASSPGGAGDFEQYF. Filled out from reference TRBV28 and TRBJ2-7, the complete variable domain reads DVKVTQSSRYLVKRTGEKVFLECVQDMDHENMFWYRQDPGLGLRLIYFSYDVKMKEKGDIPEGYSVSREKKERFSLILESASTNQTSMYLCASSPGGAGDFEQYFGPGTRLTVT.

The V call is TRBV28, the J call TRBJ1-5, with 8 nucleotides matching TRBD1. After removal of 3 bases from V and 1 base from J, the junction contained 5 bases not matched to a gene. The CDR3 spans 16 residues. The germline CDR1 and CDR2 sequences are MDHEN and SYDVKM. CDR3 coding DNA: TGTGCCAGCAGTTTCGGAACAGGGGGAAGCAATCAGCCCCAGCATTTT. Translation: CASSFGTGGSNQPQHF.

The J gene is TRBJ1-1, the V gene TRBV29-1, with 9 bases identical to TRBD1. CDR1 is SQVTM and CDR2 is ANQGSEA in the germline V gene. There are 15 residues in the CDR3. V gave up 6 bases and J gave up 1 base; unmatched junction bases: 9. In DNA form, the CDR3 reads TGCAGCGTCAAAAAGGCACAGGGGGCGAACACTGAAGCTTTCTTT. As protein: CSVKKAQGANTEAFF.

With respect to this clone: This may be a read error, as it is one base from a much larger clone. The same CDR3 is also encoded by other DNA sequences in this sample. J is TRBJ2-7 and V is TRBV28; no firm D call. Germline assignment: CDR1 MDHEN and CDR2 SYDVKM. This CDR3 is built from 12 residues. DNA of the CDR3: TGTGCCAGCAGCTTATTGGCTTACGAGCAGTACTTC. The encoded protein is CASSLLAYEQYF.

Of note for this clone: Other DNA sequences in this specimen translate into the identical CDR3. The V and J genes are TRBV7-2 and TRBJ1-1; 7 bases line up with TRBD1. The CDR3 covers 14 residues. CDR1 SGHTA and CDR2 FQGNSA come from the germline V gene. With V trimmed by 5 bases and J by 1 base, 4 bases remained unmatched. CDR3 DNA: TGTGCCAGCAGCCCCGGGACAGCGAACACTGAAGCTTTCTTT. Translation: CASSPGTANTEAFF.

The genes are TRBV2 and TRBJ2-1; 9 positions match TRBD2. Germline CDR1 SNHLY, CDR2 FYNNEI. Unmatched junction bases numbered 15, after V lost 1 base and J lost 8 bases. There are 18 residues in the CDR3. The CDR3 spells CASSEELRPREGRDEQFF. CDR3 sequence (DNA): TGTGCCAGCAGTGAAGAGCTACGGCCGCGGGAGGGCCGAGATGAGCAGTTCTTC.